The T cell receptor (beta chain) under discussion was sequenced for a study of shared clonotypes between healthy human individuals. V shed 3 bases and J shed 4 bases, with 18 bases lying between them. In germline, CDR1 is SQVTM, CDR2 ANQGSEA. This CDR3 comprises 15 residues. This clone was counted a single time. Data came from immunoSEQ multiplex PCR; TCRdb stores just in-frame clones and leaves some out. The repertoire holds about 490,000 clones, 70% to 80% seen once, with 12% in the top ten. This clonotype originated in a woman aged 40 to 50 in good health. Some clones in this sample may be carry-over from other donors' samples. Sequences were obtained from PBMCs. The rearrangement uses TRBV29-1 and TRBJ1-1; D perhaps matches TRBD1 (5 bases). The CDR3 coding sequence is TGCAGCGTTGATAAAGAAGGGATTGGGACCACTGAAGCTTTCTTT. Its translation is CSVDKEGIGTTEAFF.